This TCR beta chain is from a study of blood T cell repertoires in COVID-19. Germline CDR1 reads MDHEN; CDR2 reads SYDVKM. CDR3 length equals 15 residues. The V end was cut by 5 bases, the J end by 5 bases, with 17 bases between. Clones were read by immunoSEQ multiplex PCR, and TCRdb kept only the in-frame ones, dropping some. The data contain some 210,000 clones, around four fifths of them singletons. The chain uses TRBV28 and TRBJ2-3, with D perhaps TRBD2 (6 bases). The clonotype comes from a human donor in a cohort sampled during active COVID-19. The specimen was peripheral blood. The CDR3 sequence: CASSTLGLRGDTQYF. CDR3 coding DNA: TGTGCCAGCAGTACATTGGGACTCCGTGGAGATACGCAGTATTTT. The full variable domain, its missing parts supplied by reference TRBV28 and TRBJ2-3, is DVKVTQSSRYLVKRTGEKVFLECVQDMDHENMFWYRQDPGLGLRLIYFSYDVKMKEKGDIPEGYSVSREKKERFSLILESASTNQTSMYLCASSTLGLRGDTQYFGPGTRLTVL.